Listed here are 24 T cell receptor beta chains from one sample, sequenced in a study of blood T cell repertoires in COVID-19. The data were produced by immunoSEQ multiplex PCR, yet TCRdb's version contains in-frame clones alone and is incomplete. The table includes approximately 160,000 clones, 60% to 85% detected once. Sequenced: peripheral blood. All receptors derive from a man in his fifties or sixties with acute or convalescent COVID-19.

This clone was observed a few times. The chain links TRBV5-1 to TRBJ1-4, with TRBD1 identical over 7 bases. V shed 1 base, J shed 3 bases, and the junction held 6 bases outside the gene matches. The CDR3 is made up of 16 amino acids. Germline V CDR1 and CDR2: SGHRS, YFSETQ. CDR3 protein: CASSLQQGSANEKLFF. CDR3 DNA sequence: TGCGCCAGCAGCTTGCAACAGGGGTCGGCTAATGAAAAACTGTTTTTT.

This chain connects TRBV5-1 to TRBJ2-3, with D possibly TRBD2 on 6 matching bases. Germline-derived CDR1 and CDR2 are SGHRS and YFSETQ. The CDR3 covers 13 residues. V was pared by 0 bases and J by 7 bases, with 9 bases between. DNA of the CDR3: TGCGCCAGCAGCTTGGACGGGGGAAATACGCAGTATTTT. Residues: CASSLDGGNTQYF.

In this sample, this clone turned up many times. This chain joins TRBV2 and TRBJ1-1; weak D call: TRBD1 (5 bases). The V and J ends lost 5 bases and 4 bases respectively, with 8 bases between them. The CDR3 length is 12 residues. Germline V lookup: CDR1 SNHLY, CDR2 FYNNEI. The CDR3 here is CASSKTATEAFF. The DNA for the CDR3 is TGTGCCAGCAGTAAGACAGCCACTGAAGCTTTCTTT.

This clone was counted once. The chain has TRBV19 and TRBJ1-6, with 10 bases that match TRBD1. Germline CDR1 is LNHDA and CDR2 is SQIVND (reference sequence). The CDR3 is 14 residues long. The ends lost 7 bases at V and 9 bases at J; junction bases unmatched: 6. The CDR3 region has the DNA TGTGCCAGTACGGCAGGGACAGGGGTTTCACCCCTCCACTTT. This gives the protein CASTAGTGVSPLHF.

The chain links TRBV15 to TRBJ2-3; 7 positions match TRBD1. This CDR3 contains 14 residues. CDR1 and CDR2 from the germline V gene are LNHNV and YYDKDF (reference sequence). The junction had 8 bases not matched to a gene; V was cut back by 9 bases and J by 2 bases. The DNA for the CDR3 is TGTGCCACACTCGCAGGGGGTAACACAGATACGCAGTATTTT. It specifies CATLAGGNTDTQYF. Combining the CDR3 with reference TRBV15 and TRBJ2-3 gives the whole variable domain DAMVIQNPRYQVTQFGKPVTLSCSQTLNHNVMYWYQQKSSQAPKLLFHYYDKDFNNEADTPDNFQSRRPNTSFCFLDIRSPGLGDTAMYLCATLAGGNTDTQYFGPGTRLTVL.

This clone appeared a single time. CDR3 sequence: CASSLERGGMTDTQYF. The CDR3 DNA is TGTGCCAGCAGCTTAGAGCGGGGGGGTATGACAGATACGCAGTATTTT. The genes are TRBV7-3 and TRBJ2-3; TRBD2 aligns across 10 bases. After removal of 2 bases from V and 3 bases from J, the junction contained 5 bases not matched to a gene. The CDR3 contains 16 residues. Germline loops: CDR1 SGHTA, CDR2 FQGTGA.

The chain joins TRBV12-3 or TRBV12-4 to TRBJ1-1; D gene ambiguous. The CDR3 spans 13 residues. V lost 5 bases and J 1 base, leaving 8 bases between the germline ends. CDR3 loop: CASSPLSNTEAFF. CDR3 nucleotide sequence: TGTGCCAGCAGTCCCCTGTCGAACACTGAAGCTTTCTTT.

The chain couples TRBV6-5 to TRBJ2-1; TRBD2 aligns across 15 bases. J lost 8 bases, V lost 6 bases, and 5 bases had no gene match. In germline, CDR1 is MNHEY, CDR2 SVGAGI. This CDR3 contains 15 residues. The chain's CDR3 is CASRRTSGGAYEQFF. DNA for the CDR3: TGTGCCAGCAGACGGACTAGCGGGGGGGCTTATGAGCAGTTCTTC.

The gene calls are TRBV10-1 and TRBJ2-7, with TRBD2 identical over 9 bases. V was pared by 5 bases and J by 2 bases, with 19 bases of the junction left unmatched. CDR3 size: 19 residues. Germline CDR1 WNHNN, CDR2 SYGVQD (reference sequence). CDR3 sequence: CASSPGLAGPQFDPYEQYF. The DNA for the CDR3 is TGCGCCAGCAGTCCCGGTCTAGCGGGGCCCCAGTTTGACCCCTACGAGCAGTACTTC.

This rearrangement joins TRBV6-5 to TRBJ1-2; 7 positions match TRBD1. There are 14 residues in the CDR3. V lost 6 bases, J lost 2 bases, and 6 bases stayed unmatched. The germline gives CDR1 MNHEY, CDR2 SVGAGI. Here the CDR3 DNA reads TGTGCCAGCAGGTTTCTACAGGGGAACTATGGCTACACCTTC. Encoded protein: CASRFLQGNYGYTF.

The chain employs TRBV4-1 and TRBJ1-2, with TRBD1 identical over 9 bases. This CDR3 contains 17 residues. The V segment lost 1 base and the J segment 3 bases; nucleotides outside the gene matches: 9. Germline V gene lookup returns CDR1 MGHRA and CDR2 YSYEKL. Here the CDR3 DNA reads TGCGCCAGCAGCCAAGGTAGCCAGACAGGGGGATACTATGGCTACACCTTC. This encodes CASSQGSQTGGYYGYTF.

This chain uses TRBV15 with TRBJ2-2, with TRBD1 as a possible D gene (5 bases). Germline lookup yields CDR1 LNHNV and CDR2 YYDKDF (reference sequence). V lost 5 bases to trimming and J lost 1 base, with 8 bases between them. The CDR3 totals 14 residues. The CDR3 region has the DNA TGTGCCACCAGCGCCGGACAGAACACCGGGGAGCTGTTTTTT. Its translation: CATSAGQNTGELFF. Supplemented by reference TRBV15 and TRBJ2-2, the full variable domain reads DAMVIQNPRYQVTQFGKPVTLSCSQTLNHNVMYWYQQKSSQAPKLLFHYYDKDFNNEADTPDNFQSRRPNTSFCFLDIRSPGLGDTAMYLCATSAGQNTGELFFGEGSRLTVL.

The V and J genes are TRBV7-9 and TRBJ2-1; tentative D call: TRBD2 (5 bases). Per the germline V gene, CDR1 is SEHNR and CDR2 is FQNEAQ (reference sequence). This CDR3 contains 17 residues. V dropped 1 base and J dropped 5 bases, with 18 bases sitting between them. CDR3 residues: CASSLGGKGRLNNEQFF. CDR3 DNA: TGTGCCAGCAGCTTAGGAGGGAAGGGTAGACTTAACAATGAGCAGTTCTTC.

This clone came up once. The V gene is TRBV12-5, the J gene TRBJ1-2; no clear D. Germline V gene data show CDR1 as LGHNT and CDR2 as FRNRAP. CDR3 length: 14 residues. The V gene lost 1 base and the J gene lost 4 bases, with 10 bases spanning the gap. The CDR3, as DNA: TGTGCTAGTGGTTTGGCCATTCACAGCTATGGCTACACCTTC. Residues: CASGLAIHSYGYTF.

In its sample, this clone was seen once. The rearrangement uses TRBV5-1 and TRBJ1-3; no definite D call. This CDR3 has 15 residues. Germline CDR1 is SGHRS and CDR2 is YFSETQ. The V and J ends lost 0 bases and 2 bases respectively, with 9 bases between them. DNA of the CDR3: TGCGCCAGCAGCTTGGCCGACGGAGCTGGAAACACCATATATTTT. Amino acids: CASSLADGAGNTIYF. The full variable domain, rest sourced from reference TRBV5-1 and TRBJ1-3, is KAGVTQTPRYLIKTRGQQVTLSCSPISGHRSVSWYQQTPGQGLQFLFEYFSETQRNKGNFPGRFSGRQFSNSRSEMNVSTLELGDSALYLCASSLADGAGNTIYFGEGSWLTVV.

The V and J genes are TRBV9 and TRBJ2-1, with 7 positions matching TRBD1. CDR1 SGDLS and CDR2 YYNGEE come from the germline V gene. The trim removed 0 bases at V and 5 bases at J, leaving 5 bases unmatched. CDR3 length: 15 residues. The CDR3 loop is CASSVGDRDHNEQFF. CDR3 nucleotides: TGTGCCAGCAGCGTAGGCGACAGGGACCACAATGAGCAGTTCTTC. Looking up the rest from reference TRBV9 and TRBJ2-1 gives the full variable domain: DSGVTQTPKHLITATGQRVTLRCSPRSGDLSVYWYQQSLDQGLQFLIQYYNGEERAKGNILERFSAQQFPDLHSELNLSSLELGDSALYFCASSVGDRDHNEQFFGPGTRLTVL.

Of note for this clone: The sample contains more than one DNA sequence encoding this CDR3. CDR3 region: CASSSPGSNQPQHF. The CDR3 DNA follows: TGTGCCAGCAGTTCACCGGGAAGCAATCAGCCCCAGCATTTT. The chain uses TRBV6-6 and TRBJ1-5, with D hard to call. Germline assignment: CDR1 MNHNY and CDR2 SVGAGI (reference sequence). This CDR3 spans 14 amino acids. Trimming pared 4 bases from V and 1 base from J, leaving 8 bases between.

The rearrangement uses TRBV25-1 and TRBJ1-1, with 9 bases that match TRBD1. This CDR3 contains 14 residues. CDR1 and CDR2 from the germline V gene are MGHDK and SYGVNS. After removal of 5 bases from V and 4 bases from J, the junction contained 5 bases not matched to a gene. In DNA form, the CDR3 reads TGTGCCAGCAGTCCCCCGACAGGGGGCACTGAAGCTTTCTTT. It translates to CASSPPTGGTEAFF.

This clone was recorded a few times. The chain links TRBV9 to TRBJ1-2; D is possibly TRBD1 (6 bases). The V end lost 1 base, the J end lost 5 bases, and 15 bases lay between the germline ends. The CDR3 is made up of 15 amino acids. Germline CDR1 is SGDLS and CDR2 is YYNGEE. The CDR3 sequence is CASSVYNRDGYGYTF. The CDR3 DNA reads as TGTGCCAGCAGCGTATACAACAGGGACGGATATGGCTACACCTTC.

This clone was detected only once. J is TRBJ1-2 and V is TRBV13; 9 bases line up with TRBD1. Germline CDR1 PRHDT, CDR2 FYEKMQ (reference sequence). The CDR3 is made up of 17 amino acids. Losses at the gene ends were 5 bases for V and 2 bases for J; bases not matched to a gene: 12. The DNA for the CDR3 is TGTGCCAGCAGCCCGTATTATCGGGACAGGGAGAACTATGGCTACACCTTC. Translating gives CASSPYYRDRENYGYTF. The full variable domain, completed using reference TRBV13 and TRBJ1-2, is AAGVIQSPRHLIKEKRETATLKCYPIPRHDTVYWYQQGPGQDPQFLISFYEKMQSDKGSIPDRFSAQQFSDYHSELNMSSLELGDSALYFCASSPYYRDRENYGYTFGSGTRLTVV.

With respect to this clone: One end of the junction is discordant with germline, which a read error may explain. The chain employs TRBV2 and TRBJ2-1; 10 bases agree with TRBD2. Germline CDR1 reads SNHLY; CDR2 reads FYNNEI. The CDR3 spans 14 residues. CDR3 sequence: CASPKAGGYNQQFF. The CDR3 region has the DNA TGTGCCAGCCCCAAAGCGGGGGGGTACAATCAGCAGTTCTTC.

The V gene is TRBV12-5, the J gene TRBJ2-7; no clear D. There are 14 residues in the CDR3. CDR1 is LGHNT, CDR2 FRNRAP, per germline. Deletions cut 2 bases from V and 3 bases from J, with 11 bases between. CDR3 DNA sequence: TGTGCTAGTGGTTTGTTTGGGCAGGACTACGAGCAGTACTTC. Translated: CASGLFGQDYEQYF.

This clone has more than one count but fewer than ten. This chain links TRBV9 with TRBJ2-3; 7 bases are shared with TRBD2. Trimming took 4 bases from V and 3 from J; bases not matched to a gene: 11. The length of the CDR3 is 16 residues. The germline V gene encodes CDR1 SGDLS and CDR2 YYNGEE. CDR3 sequence (DNA): TGTGCCAGCAGCCCTGGGGGGGGGAGTTTAACAGATACGCAGTATTTT. Protein sequence: CASSPGGGSLTDTQYF.

The chain joins TRBV9 to TRBJ2-2; TRBD2 matches 10 bases. V lost 0 bases and J lost 4; bases outside the gene matches: 9. The CDR3 has 18 residues. Germline V gene data show CDR1 as SGDLS and CDR2 as YYNGEE. The CDR3 DNA sequence: TGTGCCAGCAGCGTAGCGAGCGGGGGGGCCCGGGGCACCGGGGAGCTGTTTTTT. It encodes CASSVASGGARGTGELFF.